The count of the clone carrying this T cell receptor beta chain is one. What it binds is not known. Germline CDR1 reads MNHEY; CDR2 reads SVGAGI. V was pared by 2 bases and J by 4 bases, with 9 bases between. This CDR3 is 14 amino acids long. This entry comes from a study of pediatric ulcerative colitis. General study findings and limits: Two rectal CDR3 clonotypes occurred in all ulcerative colitis patients. Blood-rectal clonal overlap within each person was significantly higher in ulcerative colitis patients than controls. A couple of patients' blood samples yielded substantially fewer templates. Rectal repertoires separated controls, mild-moderate and acute severe colitis.

The rectum was sampled with one to two pinch biopsies at colonoscopy. Generated by immunoSEQ multiplex PCR, the TCRdb table keeps only in-frame clones and is missing some. The sample consists of more than 35,000 clones, 60% to 75% of them appearing once. This TCR derives from a boy between 10 and 17 years old with moderate ulcerative colitis. V usage is TRBV6-5 and J usage is TRBJ2-1, with D perhaps TRBD2 (6 bases). Material: gut tissue. As DNA, the CDR3 is TGTGCCAGCAGTTACGTCGGGGGATACAATGAGCAGTTCTTC. Its translation is CASSYVGGYNEQFF.